One TCR beta chain is described in this entry. The antigen remains undetermined. The germline CDR1 and CDR2 sequences are ENHRY and SYGVKD. The length of the CDR3 is 13 residues. With 5 bases clipped from V and 5 bases from J, the junction kept 5 bases outside the gene matches. The data belong to a study of cytomegalovirus exposure and HLA in healthy donors. Measured with immunoSEQ multiplex PCR; TCRdb has only the in-frame clones, and not every one. The sample holds 150,000 to 200,000 clones, about 81% seen once. Study-wide findings and caveats: Altogether, 160 or so TCR beta chains were recorded as cytomegalovirus-associated.

The clonotype originates from a woman in her thirties in good health and CMV-seronegative. The chain couples TRBV10-3 to TRBJ2-7, with 8 positions matching TRBD1. Specimen: PBMCs. The CDR3 here is CAISQGQDHEQYF. The DNA for the CDR3 is TGTGCCATCAGTCAGGGACAGGATCACGAGCAGTACTTC.